A single sample gave rise to the 30 T cell receptor beta chains below, sequenced in a study of blood T cell repertoires in COVID-19 (dated by TCRdb to the early 2020s). The method was the immunoSEQ multiplex PCR assay. The clones in this table, taken by TCRdb from immuneACCESS, are in-frame only. Not every clone is retained; where verified, under half of the shortfall comes from an unresolved V gene, and the cause of the rest is unknown. For this sample the table gives more than 300,000 clones, of which 80% to 85% were detected only once. 5% to 5.5% of the sample rests with the top ten. Sequences were obtained from PBMCs or T cells enriched from blood (not recorded which). These receptors came from a woman aged 45 to 65 who had recovered from COVID-19.

Only one count was recorded for this clone. This chain uses TRBV6-5 with TRBJ1-1; the D gene is possibly TRBD1 (6 bases). The CDR3 loop spans 13 amino acids. V was trimmed by 2 bases and J by 6 bases, leaving 10 bases between them. Germline V gene sequence: CDR1 MNHEY, CDR2 SVGAGI. The CDR3 loop reads CASSYGTRAEAFF. The CDR3 DNA reads TGTGCCAGCAGTTACGGGACAAGAGCTGAAGCTTTCTTT.

The CDR3 sequence is CASSQDRGSVRDNEQFF. As DNA, the CDR3 is TGCGCCAGCAGCCAAGATAGGGGGAGCGTTCGGGACAATGAGCAGTTCTTC. The chain is built from TRBV4-3 and TRBJ2-1, with D maybe TRBD1 (6 bases). Deletions cut 0 bases from V and 5 bases from J, with 17 bases between. Germline CDR1 is LGHNA and CDR2 is YSLEER. The CDR3 extends over 17 amino acids.

The J gene is TRBJ1-2, the V gene TRBV6-5, with TRBD1 identical over 7 bases. CDR1 is MNHEY, CDR2 SVGAGI, per germline. This CDR3 has 13 residues. The trim removed 2 bases at V and 7 bases at J, leaving 4 bases unmatched. This CDR3 reads CASSYEGASGYTF. Here the CDR3 DNA reads TGTGCCAGCAGTTACGAGGGGGCGAGTGGCTACACCTTC.

The chain carries TRBV5-1 and TRBJ1-1; a possible D gene is TRBD1 (5 bases). V was shortened by 0 bases and J by 4 bases, with 13 bases between the two germline ends. CDR3 length: 15 amino acids. The germline CDR1 and CDR2 sequences are SGHRS and YFSETQ. The DNA for the CDR3 is TGCGCCAGCAGCTTGGCGTTGGCGGGGGGCACTGAAGCTTTCTTT. Protein sequence: CASSLALAGGTEAFF.

The chain combines TRBV15 with TRBJ2-1; a possible D gene is TRBD2 (6 bases). Looked up from germline, CDR1 is LNHNV and CDR2 is YYDKDF (reference sequence). The CDR3 extends over 20 amino acids. V gave up 5 bases and J gave up 5 bases, with 31 bases separating them. The CDR3 loop is CATSPPGPYPGATGHNEQFF. In DNA form, the CDR3 reads TGTGCCACCAGCCCCCCCGGGCCCTACCCGGGAGCCACCGGGCACAATGAGCAGTTCTTC.

V is TRBV12-3 or TRBV12-4 and J is TRBJ2-7; no clear D gene. The V and J ends lost 2 bases and 2 bases respectively, with 7 bases between them. This CDR3 has 13 amino acids. Here the CDR3 reads CASSLTETYEQYF. The CDR3 DNA follows: TGTGCCAGCAGTTTAACTGAGACCTACGAGCAGTACTTC.

The V call is TRBV7-2, the J call TRBJ2-1; 8 bases map to TRBD2. CDR3 size: 17 residues. CDR1 is SGHTA and CDR2 is FQGNSA in the germline V gene. The trim removed 2 bases at V and 1 base at J, leaving 7 bases unmatched. CDR3 sequence (DNA): TGTGCCAGCAGCTTATTCTTAAGCGGGAGTTCCTACAATGAGCAGTTCTTC. Translation: CASSLFLSGSSYNEQFF.

J is TRBJ2-7 and V is TRBV5-1; 10 nucleotides agree with TRBD1. Germline values: CDR1 SGHRS, CDR2 YFSETQ. The CDR3 loop spans 15 amino acids. The trim removed 5 bases at V and 0 bases at J, leaving 5 bases unmatched. Written as DNA, the CDR3 is TGCGCCAGCAGTCCGGGACAGGGGTCCTCCTACGAGCAGTACTTC. Translating it yields CASSPGQGSSYEQYF.

This CDR3 is CASSEGGREKLFF. The CDR3 DNA reads as TGTGCCAGCAGTGAAGGGGGGCGAGAAAAACTGTTTTTT. The rearrangement links TRBV6-1 to TRBJ1-4; TRBD1 is a possible D gene (6 bases). This CDR3 contains 13 residues. V was trimmed by 1 base and J by 8 bases, leaving 8 bases between them. Germline CDR1 and CDR2: MNHNS and SASEGT.

The chain employs TRBV19 and TRBJ1-2; 7 bases agree with TRBD1. The V gene's germline CDR1 is LNHDA and CDR2 SQIVND (reference sequence). Losses at the gene ends were 4 bases for V and 8 bases for J; bases not matched to a gene: 7. The CDR3 runs to 13 residues. CDR3 DNA: TGTGCCAGTAGTACACAGGGGCTCTACGGCTACACCTTC. The encoded protein is CASSTQGLYGYTF.

V gene TRBV27 combines with J gene TRBJ2-2; TRBD2 matches at 7 bases. This CDR3 has 15 amino acids. J lost 8 bases, V lost 7 bases, and 13 bases had no gene match. Germline V lookup: CDR1 MNHEY, CDR2 SMNVEV (reference sequence). The CDR3 bases are TGTGCCAGCACCCCCTGGGGGGGGTTTCGGGGGGAGCTGTTTTTT. Its protein product is CASTPWGGFRGELFF.

This rearrangement joins TRBV4-1 to TRBJ2-1; TRBD1 might be the D (5 bases). This CDR3 region has 14 residues. CDR1 is MGHRA, CDR2 YSYEKL, per germline. V was pared by 0 bases and J by 6 bases, with 9 bases between. The CDR3 DNA sequence: TGCGCCAGCAGCCAAGATACAGGTGGCAATGAGCAGTTCTTC. Translating gives CASSQDTGGNEQFF.

The rearrangement uses TRBV18 and TRBJ1-1; no firm D call. With 0 bases removed from V and 3 bases from J, the gap between germline ends came to 8 bases. The CDR3 length is 14 residues. CDR1 is KGHSH, CDR2 LQKENI, per germline. In nucleotides, the CDR3 is TGTGCCAGCTCACCACCTGCGGGCGACACTGAAGCTTTCTTT. Residues: CASSPPAGDTEAFF.

The V call is TRBV5-6, the J call TRBJ1-6; 7 bases line up with TRBD1. Germline loops: CDR1 SGHDT, CDR2 YYEEEE. J was trimmed by 8 bases and V by 0 bases; bases with no gene match: 5. The CDR3 is made up of 15 amino acids. The CDR3 bases are TGTGCCAGCAGCTTGGAACAGGGGTTGTATTCACCCCTCCACTTT. Its protein is CASSLEQGLYSPLHF.

The rearrangement joins TRBV5-8 to TRBJ2-1, with D perhaps TRBD1 (5 bases). V lost 7 bases to trimming and J lost 5 bases, with 16 bases between them. Germline CDR1 reads SGHTS; CDR2 reads YDEGEE. The CDR3 is 14 amino acids. The CDR3 coding sequence is TGTGCCAGCGGATCCCTAGGGGATCACAATGAGCAGTTCTTC. It is translated as CASGSLGDHNEQFF.

The rearrangement joins TRBV18 to TRBJ2-3; D is perhaps TRBD2 (5 bases). This CDR3 region has 15 residues. The germline gives CDR1 KGHSH, CDR2 LQKENI. The V end was cut by 4 bases, the J end by 9 bases, with 20 bases between. DNA for the CDR3: TGTGCCAGCTCACTAGGTCAAACCGGGGTGCGGACGCAGTATTTT. Translating gives CASSLGQTGVRTQYF.

This clone was counted ten times or more. The chain has TRBV19 and TRBJ2-1; 8 bases line up with TRBD2. After removal of 1 base from V and 10 bases from J, the junction contained 0 bases not matched to a gene. Germline V gene data show CDR1 as LNHDA and CDR2 as SQIVND (reference sequence). The CDR3 sequence is 12 residues long. This CDR3 reads CASSIASGEQFF. The CDR3, as DNA: TGTGCCAGTAGTATAGCTAGCGGGGAGCAGTTCTTC.

The chain couples TRBV5-4 to TRBJ2-2, with 11 bases matching TRBD2. V lost 5 bases to trimming and J lost 7 bases; unmatched junction nucleotides: 10. This CDR3 comprises 16 residues. Germline V gives CDR1 SGHNT, CDR2 YYREEE (reference sequence). CDR3 nucleotides: TGTGCCAGCAGTTCCATACTAGCGGGAGCAATCGGGGAGCTGTTTTTT. Protein sequence: CASSSILAGAIGELFF.

This chain joins TRBV4-1 and TRBJ2-1, with a weak D call TRBD1 (5 bases). V was clipped by 1 base and J by 6 bases, with 16 bases between them. Per germline, CDR1 MGHRA and CDR2 YSYEKL. The CDR3 extends over 16 amino acids. For the CDR3, the DNA is TGCGCCAGCAGCCAAGTGGGATTGCCAGGGCTCAATGAGCAGTTCTTC. Its translation: CASSQVGLPGLNEQFF.

The V and J genes are TRBV6-5 and TRBJ2-7; no firm D call. This CDR3 is built from 11 residues. The ends were cut back, 1 base at V and 7 bases at J, with 5 bases in the middle. CDR1 MNHEY and CDR2 SVGAGI come from the germline V gene. CDR3 amino acids: CASSYLTEQYF. DNA for the CDR3: TGTGCCAGCAGTTACTTAACAGAGCAGTACTTC.

About this clone itself: Being one base from a much bigger clone, this may be a read error. This chain connects TRBV12-3 or TRBV12-4 to TRBJ1-5, with 7 bases fitting TRBD1. The CDR3 is made up of 13 amino acids. Germline trimming cut 4 bases from V and 4 bases from J; bases unmatched to any gene: 1. CDR3: CASSSRGNQPQHF. CDR3 nucleotide sequence: TGTGCCAGCAGTTCCAGGGGGAATCAGCCCCAGCATTTT.

The chain couples TRBV5-4 to TRBJ2-2; 9 bases fit TRBD1. V dropped 0 bases and J dropped 6; count of bases not matched to a gene: 3. CDR1 and CDR2 from the germline V gene are SGHNT and YYREEE (reference sequence). This CDR3 comprises 15 residues. The CDR3 DNA sequence: TGTGCCAGCAGCTTGGGGGGACAGGGAGCCGGGGAGCTGTTTTTT. It yields the protein CASSLGGQGAGELFF. Drawing the rest from reference TRBV5-4 and TRBJ2-2, the complete variable domain is ETGVTQSPTHLIKTRGQQVTLRCSSQSGHNTVSWYQQALGQGPQFIFQYYREEENGRGNFPPRFSGLQFPNYSSELNVNALELDDSALYLCASSLGGQGAGELFFGEGSRLTVL.

The J gene is TRBJ1-1, the V gene TRBV9; 7 bases are a match to TRBD1. The CDR3 loop spans 15 amino acids. In germline, CDR1 is SGDLS, CDR2 YYNGEE. Germline trimming cut 3 bases from V and 3 bases from J; bases unmatched to any gene: 8. The CDR3 coding sequence is TGTGCCAGCAGCGCTAGCAGGGACAGCTACACTGAAGCTTTCTTT. It yields the protein CASSASRDSYTEAFF.

This sequence joins TRBV30 and TRBJ1-1; 8 positions match TRBD1. The CDR3 is made up of 13 amino acids. Looked up from germline, CDR1 is GTSNPN and CDR2 is SVGIG (reference sequence). V lost 5 bases, J lost 1 base, and 3 bases stayed unmatched. The CDR3 protein is CAWGQGPNTEAFF. The DNA of the CDR3 is TGTGCCTGGGGACAGGGCCCGAACACTGAAGCTTTCTTT.

There are a few counts of this clone. The chain carries TRBV6-1 and TRBJ2-7, with 8 bases lining up with TRBD2. From germline, CDR1 is MNHNS and CDR2 SASEGT. The CDR3 length is 16 residues. J was trimmed by 9 bases and V by 2 bases; bases with no gene match: 15. The chain's CDR3 is CASSERRPGGASVQYF. In DNA, the CDR3 is TGTGCCAGCAGTGAACGTAGGCCGGGGGGGGCTAGTGTGCAGTACTTC.

This chain joins TRBV19 and TRBJ1-4, with D maybe TRBD1 (6 bases). This CDR3 has 15 residues. V lost 4 bases, J lost 1 base, and 10 bases lay in between. Per the germline V gene, CDR1 is LNHDA and CDR2 is SQIVND (reference sequence). The CDR3 DNA reads TGTGCCAGTAGTAATGGGGGCGGAACTAATGAAAAACTGTTTTTT. It codes for CASSNGGGTNEKLFF.

DNA of the CDR3: TGTGCCAGCAGCCCCATCTCGGTTGCGGGAGGGCGGAATGAGCAGTTCTTC. Amino acid sequence: CASSPISVAGGRNEQFF. This chain links TRBV7-2 with TRBJ2-1; 9 bases map to TRBD2. Trimming removed 5 bases from V and 7 bases from J; junction bases left unmatched: 15. The length of the CDR3 is 17 residues. Germline V gene data show CDR1 as SGHTA and CDR2 as FQGNSA.

This chain connects TRBV5-6 to TRBJ2-3; no reliable D call. The germline V gene has CDR1 SGHDT and CDR2 YYEEEE. This CDR3 is 17 amino acids long. Between the trimmed V and J ends, which lost 4 bases and 0 bases, there was a span of 18 bases. The CDR3 loop is CASSPKAARLSTDTQYF. The CDR3 DNA reads TGTGCCAGCAGCCCAAAAGCCGCCAGGCTCAGCACAGATACGCAGTATTTT.

The J gene is TRBJ2-7, the V gene TRBV21-1; the table calls TRBD1, which could not be checked here. TRBV21-1 constitutes a pseudogene. This CDR3 is 15 amino acids long. The CDR3 region is CASTPGQGKSYEQYF. CDR3 bases: TGTGCCAGCACCCCGGGACAGGGAAAATCCTACGAGCAGTACTTC.

The chain recombines TRBV2 with TRBJ1-6; D ambiguous. The CDR3 spans 17 residues. V lost 6 bases to trimming and J lost 1 base, with 16 bases between them. The germline gives CDR1 SNHLY, CDR2 FYNNEI. CDR3 region: CASSESGSSSYNSPLHF. Here the CDR3 DNA reads TGTGCCAGCAGCGAATCGGGGTCGAGTTCCTATAATTCACCCCTCCACTTT.